This TCR beta chain was sequenced during a study of monozygotic twins with inflammatory bowel disease. A remark on this clonotype: Its target is unknown.

The CDR3 runs 16 residues. Germline CDR1 is SGHVS and CDR2 is FQNEAQ. Overall study findings and caveats: Heterogeneous immunosuppressive treatment regimens may have introduced variability into patient repertoires.

TCRdb reanalyzed the 5' RACE reads, giving one entry per CDR3 protein sequence and no DNA. This table holds over 350,000 distinct CDR3 sequences. Sequencing was done on a sample of blood. The chain links TRBV7-8 to TRBJ2-7; the D call of TRBD1 rests on TCRdb alone, since no DNA is present to check it. The clonotype comes from a human donor with ulcerative colitis or Crohn's disease, or a healthy co-twin of an affected twin (not recorded which). The CDR3 sequence: CASSLRTGGIRYEQYF.